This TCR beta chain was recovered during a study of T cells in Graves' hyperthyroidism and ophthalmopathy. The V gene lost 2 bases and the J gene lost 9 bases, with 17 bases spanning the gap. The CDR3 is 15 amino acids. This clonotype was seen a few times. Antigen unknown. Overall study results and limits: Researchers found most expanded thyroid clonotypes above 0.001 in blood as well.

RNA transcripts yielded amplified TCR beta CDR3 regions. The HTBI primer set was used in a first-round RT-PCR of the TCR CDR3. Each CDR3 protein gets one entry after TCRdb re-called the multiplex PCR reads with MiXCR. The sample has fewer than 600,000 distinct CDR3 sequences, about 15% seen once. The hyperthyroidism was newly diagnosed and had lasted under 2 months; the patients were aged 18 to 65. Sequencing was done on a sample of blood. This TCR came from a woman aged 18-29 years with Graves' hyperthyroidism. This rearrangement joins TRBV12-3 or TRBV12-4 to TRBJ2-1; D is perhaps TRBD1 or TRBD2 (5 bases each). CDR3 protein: CASSLPGRLHAEQFF. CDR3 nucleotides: TGTGCCAGCAGTTTACCGGGACGCCTCCATGCTGAGCAGTTCTTC.